The T cell receptor (beta chain) described here comes from a study of cytomegalovirus exposure and HLA in healthy donors. Study-level results: In an earlier analysis, about 87% or about 30%: the productive usage of most TCR beta V segments.

Both 60 Vbeta primers and 13 Jbeta primers went into the PCR. The repertoire was sequenced with immunoSEQ multiplex PCR; TCRdb's copy has only in-frame clones and lacks some. Seen here are under 120,000 clones, roughly 78% observed once, and the top ten hold 3% to 4%. CDR3 length: 15 residues. Germline assignment: CDR1 SGHTA and CDR2 FQGNSA. Deletions cut 0 bases from V and 2 bases from J, with 8 bases between. This clone has just one count. Its target is not known. V is TRBV7-2 and J is TRBJ1-5, with D unclear. This receptor was obtained from a woman aged 40-49 years in good health and CMV-seronegative. Sequencing was performed on PBMCs. The CDR3 DNA is TGTGCCAGCAGCTTAGCGTGGGGAGGCAATCAGCCCCAGCATTTT. This gives the protein CASSLAWGGNQPQHF.